Below, 19 T cell receptor beta chains from the same sample are listed, as sequenced in a study of CD8+CD57+ T cells in acquired aplastic anemia. In patients chosen for sequencing, flow cytometry had shown CD8+CD57+ cell expansion. The use of genomic DNA as template underpinned the TCR beta VDJ and CDR3 profiling. One entry per CDR3 protein results from TCRdb running MiXCR on the reads. The sample has roughly 250,000 distinct CDR3 sequences, approximately 79% seen once. Sequenced sample: sorted CD4+, CD8+, or CD8+CD57+ T cells (not recorded which) from PBMCs. Every receptor here comes from a human donor with aplastic anemia.

Points on this clonotype: Compared with germline, one end of the junction differs, possibly owing to a read error. V usage is TRBV7-9 and J usage is TRBJ2-5; D may be TRBD1 (6 bases). Germline-derived CDR1 and CDR2 are SEHNR and FQNEAQ (reference sequence). This CDR3 contains 14 residues. The CDR3 loop reads CATSRGCSQGTKYF. In DNA form, the CDR3 reads TGTGCCACCAGCAGGGGCTGTAGCCAAGGGACCAAGTACTTC.

Worth noting for this clonotype: Likely a read error: the CDR3 ends without its conserved phenylalanine or tryptophan. It is unclear where the CDR3 begins or ends on the DNA, so no DNA is shown, and the CDR3 is as TCRdb lists it. The chain carries TRBV2 and TRBJ2-3; the D call of TRBD1 is as the table states it, not checked on the DNA. CDR1 SNHLY and CDR2 FYNNEI come from the germline V gene. From its first to its last residue, the CDR3 has 15 amino acids. CDR3 in amino acids: CASSVGGQSPDTQFV.

The J gene is TRBJ2-1, the V gene TRBV9; no clear D. The CDR3 runs 16 residues. V shed 4 bases and J shed 9 bases, with 23 bases lying between them. The germline V gene has CDR1 SGDLS and CDR2 YYNGEE. The chain's CDR3 is CASSLTDYRMNTEQFF. CDR3 sequence (DNA): TGTGCCAGCAGCTTAACGGATTATCGGATGAACACTGAGCAGTTCTTC. The whole variable domain, filled in from reference TRBV9 and TRBJ2-1, reads DSGVTQTPKHLITATGQRVTLRCSPRSGDLSVYWYQQSLDQGLQFLIQYYNGEERAKGNILERFSAQQFPDLHSELNLSSLELGDSALYFCASSLTDYRMNTEQFFGPGTRLTVL.

As to this clonotype: This may be a read error, as it is one base from a much larger clone. The genes are TRBV7-2 and TRBJ2-6; 10 bases fit TRBD1. Per germline, CDR1 SGHTA and CDR2 FQGNSA. V shed 3 bases, J shed 9 bases, and the junction held 11 bases outside the gene matches. The CDR3 is made up of 17 amino acids. In DNA form, the CDR3 reads TGTGCCAGCAGCTTGACAGGGGGCGCCGACTATGGCAACGTCCTGACTTTC. This encodes CASSLTGGADYGNVLTF.

Concerning this clonotype itself: Since the CDR3 does not end with the conserved phenylalanine or tryptophan, this likely comes from a read error. It is unclear where the CDR3 begins or ends on the DNA, so no DNA is shown, and the CDR3 is as TCRdb lists it. This chain uses TRBV2 with TRBJ1-5; the table assigns TRBD1, which was not confirmed against the DNA. Germline V gene sequence: CDR1 SNHLY, CDR2 FYNNEI. A total of 15 residues make up the CDR3, ends included. CDR3 amino acids: CASGDGGSKTQYFGP.

As regards this clonotype: The junction shows a germline mismatch at one end, possibly a read error. The chain recombines TRBV20-1 with TRBJ1-6; D possibly corresponds to TRBD1 (6 bases). Germline V lookup: CDR1 DFQATT, CDR2 SNEGSKA (reference sequence). This CDR3 region has 16 residues. Here the CDR3 DNA reads TGCAGTGCCTCGGACAGAAGGAGCTCCTATAATTCACCCCTCCGCTTT. This sequence encodes CSASDRRSSYNSPLRF.

This chain joins TRBV11-3 and TRBJ2-5; 7 nucleotides agree with TRBD1. V shed 0 bases and J 7 bases; nucleotides not matched to a gene: 11. CDR3 length: 16 amino acids. Germline assignment: CDR1 SGHNT and CDR2 YENEEA. CDR3 in DNA: TGTGCCAGCAGCTTAGATAGGACAGGAACTCTCGGGACCCAGTACTTC. It encodes CASSLDRTGTLGTQYF.

This clonotype has only one observation. The chain is built from TRBV5-4 and TRBJ2-1; a weak D match, TRBD1 (5 bases). V was trimmed by 4 bases and J by 6 bases, leaving 17 bases between them. CDR3 length: 15 residues. Germline CDR1 and CDR2: SGHNT and YYREEE (reference sequence). CDR3 residues: CASSVEGASSNEQFF. In nucleotides, the CDR3 is TGTGCCAGCAGCGTGGAAGGGGCTTCTTCCAATGAGCAGTTCTTC. The entire variable domain, with the rest obtained from reference TRBV5-4 and TRBJ2-1, is as follows: ETGVTQSPTHLIKTRGQQVTLRCSSQSGHNTVSWYQQALGQGPQFIFQYYREEENGRGNFPPRFSGLQFPNYSSELNVNALELDDSALYLCASSVEGASSNEQFFGPGTRLTVL.

Of note for this clonotype: At one end, the junction sequence differs from germline, possibly due to a read error. The chain is built from TRBV2 and TRBJ2-7; 10 bases are a match to TRBD2. The CDR3 length is 14 residues. Germline CDR1 and CDR2: SNHLY and FYNNEI. For the CDR3, the DNA is TGTGCCACCGATACGGGACTAGCGTTTGGGGAGCGGTACTTC. It yields the protein CATDTGLAFGERYF.

The CDR3 reads CASSLAGGRGRHYQFF. The CDR3 DNA sequence: TGTGCCAGCAGCTTAGCGGGAGGTCGGGGTAGGCATTATCAGTTCTTC. This rearrangement joins TRBV7-2 to TRBJ2-1; tentative D call: TRBD2 (6 bases). Per germline, CDR1 SGHTA and CDR2 FQGNSA. V gave up 0 bases and J gave up 13 bases, with 22 bases separating them. This CDR3 region has 16 residues.

In its sample, this clonotype was seen a few times. The chain joins TRBV28 to TRBJ2-3; D is unclear. From germline, CDR1 is MDHEN and CDR2 SYDVKM. This CDR3 is built from 15 residues. Deletions cut 3 bases from V and 0 bases from J, with 10 bases between. The CDR3 protein is CASSLGGSSTDTQYF. The CDR3, as DNA: TGTGCCAGCAGTTTGGGTGGCTCCAGCACAGATACGCAGTATTTT.

The chain is built from TRBV7-9 and TRBJ2-7, with 8 bases that match TRBD2. Germline loops: CDR1 SEHNR, CDR2 FQNEAQ (reference sequence). The CDR3 is 18 amino acids. V gave up 3 bases and J gave up 4 bases; unmatched junction bases: 17. The CDR3 DNA reads TGTGCCAGCAGCTTTCAAAGAGGCGGGGGGACCCATGAGTACGAGCAGTACGTC. Protein: CASSFQRGGGTHEYEQYV.

This chain uses TRBV5-1 with TRBJ1-6; D call uncertain. Trimming removed 0 bases at V and 13 bases at J, with 17 bases between. The CDR3 extends over 15 amino acids. The germline gives CDR1 SGHRS, CDR2 YFSETQ. The CDR3: CASSLARTNTSPLHF. The CDR3 nucleotides are TGCGCCAGCAGCTTGGCACGGACCAACACATCCCCCCTCCACTTT.

In its sample, this clonotype was seen a few times. This chain links TRBV7-8 with TRBJ2-3, with D possibly called TRBD1 or TRBD2 (6 bases each). The CDR3 has 13 residues. V dropped 8 bases and J dropped 13 bases, with 22 bases sitting between them. The V gene's germline CDR1 is SGHVS and CDR2 FQNEAQ. The CDR3 protein is CASGDGGTATKYF. CDR3 DNA: TGTGCCAGCGGGGACGGGGGCACAGCCACGAAGTATTTT. Full variable domain (outside the CDR3, taken from reference TRBV7-8 and TRBJ2-3): GAGVSQSPRYKVAKRGQDVALRCDPISGHVSLFWYQQALGQGPEFLTYFQNEAQLDKSGLPSDRFFAERPEGSVSTLKIQRTQQEDSAVYLCASGDGGTATKYFGPGTRLTVL.

The rearrangement joins TRBV7-8 to TRBJ2-1; TRBD2 matches at 11 bases. Looked up from germline, CDR1 is SGHVS and CDR2 is FQNEAQ. V lost 1 base, J lost 13 bases, and 12 bases stayed unmatched. The CDR3 runs 16 residues. The CDR3 nucleotides are TGTGCCAGCAGCTTAGTAGTTAGCGGGGGGGAAAGCACACAGTTCTTC. Its protein is CASSLVVSGGESTQFF.

The chain couples TRBV9 to TRBJ1-1; D remains unclear. The ends were cut back, 7 bases at V and 11 bases at J, with 27 bases in the middle. Germline CDR1 reads SGDLS; CDR2 reads YYNGEE. The length of the CDR3 is 15 residues. The CDR3 spells CASGVAVNIQSYAFF. CDR3 nucleotides: TGTGCCAGCGGAGTAGCTGTGAACATTCAGTCCTACGCTTTCTTT.

This clonotype is medium-sized. This sequence joins TRBV29-1 and TRBJ1-2; maybe TRBD1 (5 bases). Germline-derived CDR1 and CDR2 are SQVTM and ANQGSEA. V lost 5 bases to trimming and J lost 5 bases, with 9 bases between them. This CDR3 has 11 amino acids. The CDR3 DNA reads TGCAGCGTTCCCGACAGTTATGGCTACACCTTC. It translates to CSVPDSYGYTF.

The J gene is TRBJ2-5, the V gene TRBV7-2; 7 bases are shared with TRBD1. The end of the DNA is better explained by TRBJ1-2, so the J call may be wrong. CDR3 size: 14 residues. Germline CDR1 is SGHTA and CDR2 is FQGNSA. In DNA form, the CDR3 reads TGTGCCAGCAGCCTAGGACAGGCGCTTCTCCGCTACACCTTC. As protein: CASSLGQALLRYTF.

The chain employs TRBV9 and TRBJ2-3, with D possibly TRBD1 on 5 matching bases. The CDR3 contains 14 residues. From germline, CDR1 is SGDLS and CDR2 YYNGEE. V dropped 0 bases and J dropped 15 bases, with 20 bases sitting between them. CDR3 region: CASSVARATDSYYF. As DNA, the CDR3 is TGTGCCAGCAGCGTAGCCAGGGCCACCGATTCCTATTATTTT.